Listed below are T cell receptor beta chains from one sample, sequenced in a study of OX40 agonist ivuxolimab in advanced cancers. Sequencing was performed with immunoSEQ multiplex PCR; in TCRdb, only in-frame clones are kept and a portion is missing. The repertoire has 75,000 to 90,000 clones, about 89% of them found once; the top ten carry about 7.6%. The specimen was CD4+ or CD8+ T cells sorted from blood, collected in a trial of the OX40 agonist ivuxolimab. These receptors originate from an adult with an advanced solid tumor such as melanoma, head and neck, liver or kidney cancer. The CDR3 runs from the conserved cysteine through the conserved F or W. D genes are given only for firm matches. The size of a clone is reported for some rows only, either as once, few or many, or as a class for expanded clones.

D gene: -
V gene: TRBV28
CDR3 length: 16
J gene: TRBJ2-1
clone size: -
CDR3 protein: CASSFPFGTGYNEQFF
CDR3 DNA: TGTGCCAGCAGTTTTCCTTTTGGGACCGGTTACAATGAGCAGTTCTTC

D gene: -
V gene: TRBV25-1
CDR3 length: 15
J gene: TRBJ1-6
clone size: -
CDR3 protein: CASRGPSSYNSPLHF
CDR3 DNA: TGTGCCAGCAGAGGGCCGAGCTCCTATAATTCACCCCTCCACTTT

D gene: TRBD2
V gene: TRBV27
CDR3 length: 15
J gene: TRBJ2-1
clone size: once
CDR3 protein: CASSLTGLAGNEQFF
CDR3 DNA: TGTGCCAGCAGTCTAACCGGACTAGCGGGAAATGAGCAGTTCTTC

D gene: TRBD1
V gene: TRBV28
CDR3 length: 15
J gene: TRBJ2-7
clone size: -
CDR3 protein: CASSPLDRGRPEQYF
CDR3 DNA: TGTGCCAGCAGTCCCTTGGACAGGGGGCGCCCCGAGCAGTACTTC

D gene: -
V gene: TRBV4-3
CDR3 length: 14
J gene: TRBJ1-1
clone size: -
CDR3 protein: CASSPQGPAYGAFF
CDR3 DNA: TGCGCCAGCAGCCCACAGGGACCCGCATACGGGGCTTTCTTT

D gene: -
V gene: TRBV7-9
CDR3 length: 14
J gene: TRBJ2-2
clone size: -
CDR3 protein: CASSLAGNTGELFF
CDR3 DNA: TGTGCCAGCAGCTTAGCGGGGAACACCGGGGAGCTGTTTTTT

D gene: -
V gene: TRBV7-8
CDR3 length: 12
J gene: TRBJ2-7
clone size: -
CDR3 protein: CASSLVTYEQYF
CDR3 DNA: TGTGCCAGCAGCTTAGTGACCTACGAGCAGTACTTC

D gene: -
V gene: TRBV9
CDR3 length: 17
J gene: TRBJ1-1
clone size: -
CDR3 protein: CASSAPKTAGTNTEAFF
CDR3 DNA: TGTGCCAGCAGCGCCCCAAAGACGGCCGGTACGAACACTGAAGCTTTCTTT

D gene: -
V gene: TRBV28
CDR3 length: 15
J gene: TRBJ1-5
clone size: -
CDR3 protein: CASRPWSYSNQPQHF
CDR3 DNA: TGTGCCAGCAGACCCTGGAGTTATAGCAATCAGCCCCAGCATTTT

D gene: -
V gene: TRBV9
CDR3 length: 17
J gene: TRBJ1-3
clone size: once
CDR3 protein: CASSVEPGAHSGNTIYF
CDR3 DNA: TGTGCCAGCAGCGTAGAGCCGGGGGCCCACTCTGGAAACACCATATATTTT

D gene: -
V gene: TRBV10-3
CDR3 length: 15
J gene: TRBJ1-5
clone size: few
CDR3 protein: CAISEDRLGDQPQHF
CDR3 DNA: TGTGCCATCAGTGAAGACAGGCTAGGTGATCAGCCCCAGCATTTT

D gene: -
V gene: TRBV25-1
CDR3 length: 11
J gene: TRBJ2-1
clone size: -
CDR3 protein: CASSWQVEQFF
CDR3 DNA: TGTGCCAGCAGCTGGCAAGTAGAGCAGTTCTTC

D gene: -
V gene: TRBV2
CDR3 length: 15
J gene: TRBJ1-6
clone size: -
CDR3 protein: CASNPGGSYNSPLHF
CDR3 DNA: TGTGCCAGCAACCCGGGCGGATCCTATAATTCACCCCTCCACTTT

D gene: -
V gene: TRBV6-4
CDR3 length: 15
J gene: TRBJ1-5
clone size: -
CDR3 protein: CAGSRVTYSNQPQHF
CDR3 DNA: TGTGCCGGATCCAGGGTTACCTATAGCAATCAGCCCCAGCATTTT

D gene: TRBD1
V gene: TRBV11-2
CDR3 length: 17
J gene: TRBJ1-1
clone size: -
CDR3 protein: CASSLKPRTGPHTEAFF
CDR3 DNA: TGTGCCAGCAGCTTAAAACCGAGGACAGGCCCGCACACTGAAGCTTTCTTT

D gene: TRBD1
V gene: TRBV30
CDR3 length: 13
J gene: TRBJ2-3
clone size: -
CDR3 protein: CAWSWTGGDTQYF
CDR3 DNA: TGTGCCTGGAGTTGGACAGGGGGGGATACGCAGTATTTT

D gene: -
V gene: TRBV6-6
CDR3 length: 15
J gene: TRBJ1-5
clone size: few
CDR3 protein: CASSYGGEDHQPQHF
CDR3 DNA: TGTGCCAGCAGTTACGGAGGGGAAGATCATCAGCCCCAGCATTTT

D gene: -
V gene: TRBV4-1
CDR3 length: 16
J gene: TRBJ1-3
clone size: -
CDR3 protein: CASSLLGEGSGNTIYF
CDR3 DNA: TGCGCCAGCAGCCTACTGGGGGAAGGATCTGGAAACACCATATATTTT

D gene: TRBD2
V gene: TRBV9
CDR3 length: 16
J gene: TRBJ2-3
clone size: -
CDR3 protein: CASSARTSGGRDTQYF
CDR3 DNA: TGTGCCAGCAGCGCCAGGACTAGCGGGGGGCGAGATACGCAGTATTTT

D gene: -
V gene: TRBV9
CDR3 length: 13
J gene: TRBJ2-3
clone size: -
CDR3 protein: CASSVDTPDTQYF
CDR3 DNA: TGTGCCAGCAGCGTAGACACCCCAGATACGCAGTATTTT

D gene: -
V gene: TRBV30
CDR3 length: 16
J gene: TRBJ1-5
clone size: -
CDR3 protein: CAWSVGSVLLNQPQHF
CDR3 DNA: TGTGCCTGGAGTGTCGGATCTGTTTTATTGAATCAGCCCCAGCATTTT

D gene: -
V gene: TRBV6-6
CDR3 length: 14
J gene: TRBJ2-3
clone size: -
CDR3 protein: CASLAGQYTDTQYF
CDR3 DNA: TGTGCCAGCCTCGCGGGACAATACACAGATACGCAGTATTTT

D gene: -
V gene: TRBV4-1
CDR3 length: 15
J gene: TRBJ2-1
clone size: once
CDR3 protein: CASSQVQGGYNEQFF
CDR3 DNA: TGCGCCAGCAGCCAAGTCCAGGGAGGCTACAATGAGCAGTTCTTC

D gene: TRBD1
V gene: TRBV6-7
CDR3 length: 17
J gene: TRBJ1-3
clone size: -
CDR3 protein: CARTLRDRHYSGNTIYF
CDR3 DNA: TGTGCCAGAACCTTGAGGGACAGGCACTACTCTGGAAACACCATATATTTT

D gene: TRBD2
V gene: TRBV5-6
CDR3 length: 13
J gene: TRBJ2-1
clone size: -
CDR3 protein: CASGRADHNEQFF
CDR3 DNA: TGTGCCAGCGGGAGGGCCGACCACAATGAGCAGTTCTTC

D gene: -
V gene: TRBV27
CDR3 length: 14
J gene: TRBJ2-3
clone size: -
CDR3 protein: CASAPLVVADTQYF
CDR3 DNA: TGTGCCAGCGCCCCCCTCGTAGTGGCAGATACGCAGTATTTT

D gene: TRBD1
V gene: TRBV6-5
CDR3 length: 15
J gene: TRBJ1-5
clone size: -
CDR3 protein: CASSLGTGGNQPQHF
CDR3 DNA: TGTGCCAGCAGCCTGGGGACAGGCGGCAATCAGCCCCAGCATTTT

D gene: -
V gene: TRBV7-9
CDR3 length: 15
J gene: TRBJ2-1
clone size: -
CDR3 protein: CASSSGGQRYNEQFF
CDR3 DNA: TGTGCCAGCAGCTCTGGCGGCCAGCGATACAATGAGCAGTTCTTC

D gene: -
V gene: TRBV4-1
CDR3 length: 15
J gene: TRBJ1-6
clone size: -
CDR3 protein: CASTTDRTYNSPLHF
CDR3 DNA: TGCGCCAGCACAACCGACAGGACCTATAATTCACCCCTCCACTTT

D gene: TRBD1
V gene: TRBV19
CDR3 length: 13
J gene: TRBJ1-2
clone size: -
CDR3 protein: CASSIAGGYGYTF
CDR3 DNA: TGTGCCAGTAGTATAGCAGGGGGCTATGGCTACACCTTC

D gene: -
V gene: TRBV7-2
CDR3 length: 14
J gene: TRBJ2-7
clone size: -
CDR3 protein: CASSLSLNAYEQYF
CDR3 DNA: TGTGCCAGCAGCCTAAGCTTAAATGCCTACGAGCAGTACTTC

D gene: -
V gene: TRBV7-2
CDR3 length: 14
J gene: TRBJ1-1
clone size: -
CDR3 protein: CASSLEGRGTEAFF
CDR3 DNA: TGTGCCAGCAGCTTAGAGGGGCGTGGCACTGAAGCTTTCTTT

D gene: -
V gene: TRBV7-8
CDR3 length: 15
J gene: TRBJ1-5
clone size: once
CDR3 protein: CASSPWGGSNQPQHF
CDR3 DNA: TGTGCCAGCAGCCCATGGGGGGGAAGCAATCAGCCCCAGCATTTT

D gene: -
V gene: TRBV5-6
CDR3 length: 13
J gene: TRBJ1-5
clone size: -
CDR3 protein: CASSLYGNQPQHF
CDR3 DNA: TGTGCCAGCAGCTTGTATGGCAATCAGCCCCAGCATTTT

D gene: -
V gene: TRBV4-3
CDR3 length: 16
J gene: TRBJ1-2
clone size: -
CDR3 protein: CASSQGANRASYGYTF
CDR3 DNA: TGCGCCAGCAGCCAAGGGGCAAACCGCGCGTCCTATGGCTACACCTTC

D gene: -
V gene: TRBV30
CDR3 length: 13
J gene: TRBJ1-1
clone size: -
CDR3 protein: CAWAEQGNTEAFF
CDR3 DNA: TGTGCCTGGGCGGAGCAGGGGAACACTGAAGCTTTCTTT

D gene: -
V gene: TRBV28
CDR3 length: 14
J gene: TRBJ2-2
clone size: -
CDR3 protein: CASSLQGGTGELFF
CDR3 DNA: TGTGCCAGCAGTTTACAGGGAGGCACCGGGGAGCTGTTTTTT

D gene: -
V gene: TRBV30
CDR3 length: 13
J gene: TRBJ1-2
clone size: once
CDR3 protein: CAWSAGQNYGYTF
CDR3 DNA: TGTGCCTGGAGTGCCGGACAGAACTATGGCTACACCTTC

D gene: -
V gene: TRBV14
CDR3 length: 16
J gene: TRBJ1-2
clone size: -
CDR3 protein: CASSQVTATTNYGYTF
CDR3 DNA: TGTGCCAGCAGCCAAGTCACAGCTACTACTAACTATGGCTACACCTTC

D gene: -
V gene: TRBV6-5
CDR3 length: 12
J gene: TRBJ2-7
clone size: -
CDR3 protein: CASSLSGGEQYF
CDR3 DNA: TGTGCCAGCAGTCTTAGCGGCGGCGAGCAGTACTTC

D gene: TRBD2
V gene: TRBV25-1
CDR3 length: 17
J gene: TRBJ2-1
clone size: -
CDR3 protein: CASRVPPGLAGVSEQFF
CDR3 DNA: TGTGCCAGCAGGGTACCTCCGGGACTAGCGGGAGTCTCCGAGCAGTTCTTC

D gene: -
V gene: TRBV9
CDR3 length: 12
J gene: TRBJ2-3
clone size: -
CDR3 protein: CASSVGADTQYF
CDR3 DNA: TGTGCCAGCAGCGTAGGGGCAGATACGCAGTATTTT

D gene: -
V gene: TRBV12-5
CDR3 length: 19
J gene: TRBJ2-1
clone size: -
CDR3 protein: CASGLISATRSRPYNEQFF
CDR3 DNA: TGTGCTAGTGGTTTGATTTCCGCTACTAGATCGCGCCCCTACAATGAGCAGTTCTTC

D gene: -
V gene: TRBV6-5
CDR3 length: 14
J gene: TRBJ1-6
clone size: -
CDR3 protein: CASSLIQSRSPLHF
CDR3 DNA: TGTGCCAGCAGTTTGATCCAAAGCCGGTCACCCCTCCACTTT

D gene: -
V gene: TRBV5-6
CDR3 length: 15
J gene: TRBJ2-1
clone size: -
CDR3 protein: CASSLFWLGTDEQFF
CDR3 DNA: TGTGCCAGCAGCTTGTTTTGGCTGGGGACCGATGAGCAGTTCTTC

D gene: -
V gene: TRBV6-6
CDR3 length: 13
J gene: TRBJ1-1
clone size: -
CDR3 protein: CASGDGLSTEAFF
CDR3 DNA: TGTGCCAGCGGAGACGGGTTATCCACTGAAGCTTTCTTT

D gene: -
V gene: TRBV27
CDR3 length: 16
J gene: TRBJ1-5
clone size: -
CDR3 protein: CASSRGPGAGNQPQHF
CDR3 DNA: TGTGCCAGCAGTCGAGGGCCGGGTGCGGGCAATCAGCCCCAGCATTTT

D gene: TRBD2
V gene: TRBV28
CDR3 length: 14
J gene: TRBJ2-3
clone size: -
CDR3 protein: CASGAGGLTDTQYF
CDR3 DNA: TGTGCCAGCGGAGCGGGGGGCCTCACAGATACGCAGTATTTT

D gene: -
V gene: TRBV30
CDR3 length: 16
J gene: TRBJ1-2
clone size: -
CDR3 protein: CAWSQSPKGGTYGYTF
CDR3 DNA: TGTGCCTGGTCGCAATCCCCGAAGGGGGGGACCTATGGCTACACCTTC

D gene: -
V gene: TRBV30
CDR3 length: 15
J gene: TRBJ1-4
clone size: -
CDR3 protein: CAWTPGGLANEKLFF
CDR3 DNA: TGTGCCTGGACCCCCGGGGGGTTGGCTAATGAAAAACTGTTTTTT